These 14 T cell receptor beta chains share one sample of origin, sequenced in a study of graft-versus-host responses after intestinal transplantation (dated by TCRdb to the early 2020s). The time point label corresponds to: cells obtained before transplantation from donor or recipient. The antigens these receptors bind are not known. Library prep was done by the immunoSEQ multiplex PCR assay. TCRdb obtained this table from immuneACCESS and retained in-frame rearrangements with V and J assigned. These tables miss some clones; where compared with another copy, unresolved V genes account for less than half of the shortfall, and the remainder is unexplained. The sample has 100,000 to 130,000 clones on record, over 80% of them singletons. Together, the top ten hold approximately 0.76% of the sample. Source: unstimulated CD4+ T cells sorted from spleen or lymph node cells, taken before transplant. The receptor set was obtained from a human donor who was the organ donor for an intestinal transplant.

This chain links TRBV29-1 with TRBJ1-1, with unresolved D. Trimming left V 7 bases short and J 3 bases short, with 12 bases between. The CDR3 extends over 12 amino acids. The germline V gene encodes CDR1 SQVTM and CDR2 ANQGSEA. Here the CDR3 DNA reads TGCAGCGGACGGGCCTCACACACTGAAGCTTTCTTT. Translating gives CSGRASHTEAFF.

This rearrangement joins TRBV7-9 to TRBJ2-6; D perhaps matches TRBD1 (6 bases). Germline-derived CDR1 and CDR2 are SEHNR and FQNEAQ (reference sequence). The length of the CDR3 is 14 residues. CDR3 bases: TGTGCACTAAGAACAGGGTTCGGGGCCAACGTCCTGACTTTC. It codes for CALRTGFGANVLTF.

This clone was recorded only once. This chain uses TRBV7-9 with TRBJ1-2, with a tentative D call TRBD1 (5 bases). In germline, CDR1 is SEHNR, CDR2 FQNEAQ (reference sequence). Trimming cost V 1 base and J 4 bases, with 16 bases left between them. This CDR3 is built from 16 residues. The CDR3 reads CASSLGRWGGAYGYTF. As DNA, the CDR3 is TGTGCCAGCAGCTTAGGACGATGGGGGGGAGCCTATGGCTACACCTTC.

The CDR3 DNA is TGTGCCAGCAGTGAAGCAGGGAGGGATGAAAAACTGTTTTTT. Translation gives CASSEAGRDEKLFF. The chain employs TRBV6-1 and TRBJ1-4; D is uncertain. Germline assignment: CDR1 MNHNS and CDR2 SASEGT. The CDR3 loop spans 14 amino acids. The ends were cut back, 0 bases at V and 6 bases at J, with 8 bases in the middle.

The V gene is TRBV5-5, the J gene TRBJ1-2; 8 bases are a match to TRBD1. The junction had 6 bases not matched to a gene; V was cut back by 4 bases and J by 4 bases. The CDR3 runs 14 residues. Germline values: CDR1 SGHKS, CDR2 YYEKEE (reference sequence). For the CDR3, the DNA is TGTGCCAGCAGCCCCGGACAGGGTGGCTATGGCTACACCTTC. Encoded protein: CASSPGQGGYGYTF.

The rearrangement uses TRBV7-6 and TRBJ1-3; possible D gene TRBD1, 5 bases. V was pared by 5 bases and J by 2 bases, with 10 bases between. Germline V gene sequence: CDR1 SGHVS, CDR2 FNYEAQ. CDR3 length: 14 amino acids. The CDR3 here is CASSGAGPGNTIYF. Here the CDR3 DNA reads TGTGCCAGCAGCGGGGCAGGGCCTGGAAACACCATATATTTT.

The CDR3 DNA reads TGTGCCAGCAGCCCCACTAGAAATGAGCAGTTCTTC. Its translation: CASSPTRNEQFF. The genes are TRBV7-8 and TRBJ2-1, with D possibly TRBD2 on 5 matching bases. Trimming shortened V by 5 bases and J by 7 bases, and 9 bases separated the two germline ends. The CDR3 is 12 residues long. CDR1 and CDR2 from the germline V gene are SGHVS and FQNEAQ.

The V and J genes are TRBV2 and TRBJ2-3; D unclear. V lost 8 bases to trimming and J lost 1 base, with 16 bases between them. Germline V gene sequence: CDR1 SNHLY, CDR2 FYNNEI. The CDR3 loop spans 15 amino acids. The CDR3 loop reads CASGSGVVGTDTQYF. CDR3 DNA: TGTGCCAGCGGATCAGGCGTAGTTGGCACAGATACGCAGTATTTT.

The chain carries TRBV19 and TRBJ1-3; D unclear. CDR3 size: 16 residues. Germline CDR1 LNHDA, CDR2 SQIVND (reference sequence). The ends were cut back, 5 bases at V and 1 base at J, with 15 bases in the middle. DNA of the CDR3: TGTGCCAGTAGTCCGGGTGGGGAGCCTTCTGGAAACACCATATATTTT. It encodes CASSPGGEPSGNTIYF.

The chain uses TRBV7-9 and TRBJ1-2, with D possibly TRBD1 on 5 matching bases. The CDR3 extends over 12 amino acids. With 2 bases removed from V and 4 bases from J, the gap between germline ends came to 5 bases. Germline V gives CDR1 SEHNR, CDR2 FQNEAQ (reference sequence). The CDR3 spells CASSLQGYGYTF. CDR3 sequence (DNA): TGTGCCAGCAGCTTACAGGGCTATGGCTACACCTTC. Together with reference TRBV7-9 and TRBJ1-2, the CDR3 gives the full variable domain: DTGVSQNPRHKITKRGQNVTFRCDPISEHNRLYWYRQTLGQGPEFLTYFQNEAQLEKSRLLSDRFSAERPKGSFSTLEIQRTEQGDSAMYLCASSLQGYGYTFGSGTRLTVV.

The CDR3 sequence is CASSETGPDTQYF. For the CDR3, the DNA is TGTGCCAGCAGCGAGACAGGGCCAGATACGCAGTATTTT. This chain joins TRBV7-6 and TRBJ2-3; 7 bases line up with TRBD1. The CDR3 totals 13 residues. V lost 5 bases and J lost 4; bases outside the gene matches: 3. Germline CDR1 SGHVS, CDR2 FNYEAQ.

This clone has just one count. The rearrangement uses TRBV4-1 and TRBJ2-1; TRBD1 aligns across 8 bases. CDR3 length: 14 amino acids. V lost 4 bases to trimming and J lost 5 bases; unmatched junction nucleotides: 4. CDR1 and CDR2 (germline): MGHRA, YSYEKL. This CDR3 reads CASSRGDRNNEQFF. CDR3 nucleotides: TGCGCCAGCAGCCGTGGGGACAGGAACAATGAGCAGTTCTTC.

In its sample, this clone was seen a few times. The V call is TRBV2, the J call TRBJ2-1, with 11 bases lining up with TRBD2. CDR3 length: 17 residues. Germline trimming cut 6 bases from V and 9 bases from J; bases unmatched to any gene: 16. Germline V lookup: CDR1 SNHLY, CDR2 FYNNEI. The CDR3 sequence: CASSEGPTSGGRREQFF. In DNA, the CDR3 is TGTGCCAGCAGCGAGGGGCCTACTAGCGGGGGAAGACGTGAGCAGTTCTTC.

The chain employs TRBV4-2 and TRBJ1-4; 8 bases match TRBD1. The germline gives CDR1 LGHNA, CDR2 YNFKEQ. The CDR3 has 15 residues. V was clipped by 4 bases and J by 6 bases; unmatched bases: 7. The CDR3 DNA reads TGTGCCAGCAGCCCCCGGACAGGGAGCGATGAAAAACTGTTTTTT. This translates into CASSPRTGSDEKLFF.